This TCR beta chain was captured in a study of OX40 agonist ivuxolimab in advanced cancers. This CDR3 is built from 15 residues. Per germline, CDR1 MNHNY and CDR2 SVGAGI (reference sequence). V shed 7 bases and J shed 0 bases, with 12 bases lying between them. TCRdb keeps only in-frame clones here, not all; method: immunoSEQ multiplex PCR. Here the sample spans 55,000 to 70,000 clones, approximately 86% being singletons. In regard to this clone: The antigen is not known.

Study-level findings and limits: Low normalized T-cell clonal expansion was also seen in some nonresponders. The 0.1-3.0 mg/kg partial responders had among the lowest clonal expansion.

The sequencing here drew on CD4+ or CD8+ T cells sorted from blood, taken in a trial of the OX40 agonist ivuxolimab. The chain couples TRBV6-6 to TRBJ1-4; TRBD1 is a possible D gene (5 bases). This receptor was obtained from an adult with an advanced solid tumor such as melanoma, head and neck, liver or kidney cancer. The CDR3 DNA reads TGTGCCAGCACGGACAACGACCCAACTAATGAAAAACTGTTTTTT. It is translated as CASTDNDPTNEKLFF.